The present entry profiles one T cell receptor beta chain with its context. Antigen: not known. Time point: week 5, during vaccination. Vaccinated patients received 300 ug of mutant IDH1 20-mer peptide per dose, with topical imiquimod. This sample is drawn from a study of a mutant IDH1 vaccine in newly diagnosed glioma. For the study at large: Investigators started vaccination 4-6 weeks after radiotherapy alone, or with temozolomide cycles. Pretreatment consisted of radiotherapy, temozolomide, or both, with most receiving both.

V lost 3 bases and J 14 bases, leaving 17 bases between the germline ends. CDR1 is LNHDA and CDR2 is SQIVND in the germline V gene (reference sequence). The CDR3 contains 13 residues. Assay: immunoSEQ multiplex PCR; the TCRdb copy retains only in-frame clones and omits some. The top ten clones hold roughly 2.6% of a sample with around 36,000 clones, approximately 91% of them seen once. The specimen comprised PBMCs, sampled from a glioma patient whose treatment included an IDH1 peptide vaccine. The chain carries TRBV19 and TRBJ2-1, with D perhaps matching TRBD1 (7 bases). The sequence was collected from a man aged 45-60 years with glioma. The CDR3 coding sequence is TGTGCCAGTAGTATTAACCGCGGGACAGAAGAGTTCTTC. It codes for CASSINRGTEEFF.